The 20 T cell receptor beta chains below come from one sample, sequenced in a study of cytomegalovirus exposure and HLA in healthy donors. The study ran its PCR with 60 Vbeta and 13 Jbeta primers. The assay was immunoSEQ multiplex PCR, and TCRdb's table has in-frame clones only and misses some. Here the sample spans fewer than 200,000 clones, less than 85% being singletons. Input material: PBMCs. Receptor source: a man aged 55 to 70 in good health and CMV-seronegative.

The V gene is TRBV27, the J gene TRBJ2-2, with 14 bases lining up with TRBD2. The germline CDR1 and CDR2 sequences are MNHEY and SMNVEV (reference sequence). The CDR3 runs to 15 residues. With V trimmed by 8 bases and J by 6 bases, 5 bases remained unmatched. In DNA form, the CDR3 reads TGTGCCAGCGCCAGACTAGCGGGAGGGCCCGGGGAGCTGTTTTTT. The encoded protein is CASARLAGGPGELFF.

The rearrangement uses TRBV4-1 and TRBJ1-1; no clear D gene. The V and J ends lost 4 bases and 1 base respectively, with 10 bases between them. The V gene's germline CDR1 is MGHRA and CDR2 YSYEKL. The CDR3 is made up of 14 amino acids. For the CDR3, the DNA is TGCGCCAGCAGCCCTTCCAGAGGGAACACTGAAGCTTTCTTT. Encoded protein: CASSPSRGNTEAFF.

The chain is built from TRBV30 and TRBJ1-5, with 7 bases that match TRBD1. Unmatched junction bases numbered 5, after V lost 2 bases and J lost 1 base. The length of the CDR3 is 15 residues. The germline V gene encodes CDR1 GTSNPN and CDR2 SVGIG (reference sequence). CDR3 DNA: TGTGCCTGGAGTCGGGAACAGGGGAGCAATCAGCCCCAGCATTTT. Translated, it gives CAWSREQGSNQPQHF.

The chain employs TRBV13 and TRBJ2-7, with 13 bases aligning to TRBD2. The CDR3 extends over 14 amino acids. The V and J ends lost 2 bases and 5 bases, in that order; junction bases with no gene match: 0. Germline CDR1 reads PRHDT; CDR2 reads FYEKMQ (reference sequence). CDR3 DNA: TGTGCCAGCAGCTTAACTAGCGGGAGGGACGAGCAGTACTTC. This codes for CASSLTSGRDEQYF.

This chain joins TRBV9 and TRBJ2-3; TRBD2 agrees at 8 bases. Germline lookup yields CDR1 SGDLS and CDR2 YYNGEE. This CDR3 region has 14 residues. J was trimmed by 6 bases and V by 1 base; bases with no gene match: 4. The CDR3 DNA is TGTGCCAGCAGCGTATTCCGGGAGGGGGATACGCAGTATTTT. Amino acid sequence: CASSVFREGDTQYF.

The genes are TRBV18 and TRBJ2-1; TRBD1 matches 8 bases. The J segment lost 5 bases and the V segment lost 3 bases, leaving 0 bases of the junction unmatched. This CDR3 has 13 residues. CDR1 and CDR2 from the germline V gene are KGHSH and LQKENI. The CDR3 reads CASSPTGDNEQFF. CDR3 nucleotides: TGTGCCAGCTCACCGACAGGGGACAATGAGCAGTTCTTC.

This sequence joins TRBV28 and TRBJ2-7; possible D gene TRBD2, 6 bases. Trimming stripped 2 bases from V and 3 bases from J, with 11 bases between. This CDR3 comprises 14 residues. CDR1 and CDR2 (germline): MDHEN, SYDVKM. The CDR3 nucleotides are TGTGCCAGCAGTTTAGGAGGGGCCGGCTACGAGCAGTACTTC. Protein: CASSLGGAGYEQYF.

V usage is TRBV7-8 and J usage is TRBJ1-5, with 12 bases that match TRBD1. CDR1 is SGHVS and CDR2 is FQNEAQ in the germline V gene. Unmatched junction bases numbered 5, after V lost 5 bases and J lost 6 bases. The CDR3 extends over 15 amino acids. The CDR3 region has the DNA TGTGCCAGCAGCCACGGGACAGGGGGCACTCAGCCCCAGCATTTT. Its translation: CASSHGTGGTQPQHF.

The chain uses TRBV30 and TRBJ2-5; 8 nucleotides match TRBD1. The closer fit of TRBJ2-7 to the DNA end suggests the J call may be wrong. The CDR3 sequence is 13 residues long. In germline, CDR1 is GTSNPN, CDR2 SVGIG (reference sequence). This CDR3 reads CAWNGQGTYEQYF. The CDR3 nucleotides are TGTGCCTGGAATGGACAGGGAACCTACGAGCAGTACTTC.

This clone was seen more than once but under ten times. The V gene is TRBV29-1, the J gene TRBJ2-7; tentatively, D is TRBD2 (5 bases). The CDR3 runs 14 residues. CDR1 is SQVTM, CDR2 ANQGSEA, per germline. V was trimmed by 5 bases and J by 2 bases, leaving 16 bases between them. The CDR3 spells CSVSTSGRTYEQYF. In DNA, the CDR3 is TGCAGCGTTTCTACCAGCGGCAGAACCTACGAGCAGTACTTC.

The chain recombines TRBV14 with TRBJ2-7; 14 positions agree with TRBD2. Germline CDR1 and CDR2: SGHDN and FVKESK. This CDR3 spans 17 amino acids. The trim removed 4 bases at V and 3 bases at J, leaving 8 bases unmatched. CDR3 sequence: CASSLSLGLAGGYEQYF. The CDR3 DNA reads TGTGCCAGCAGCCTCTCACTTGGACTAGCGGGGGGCTACGAGCAGTACTTC.

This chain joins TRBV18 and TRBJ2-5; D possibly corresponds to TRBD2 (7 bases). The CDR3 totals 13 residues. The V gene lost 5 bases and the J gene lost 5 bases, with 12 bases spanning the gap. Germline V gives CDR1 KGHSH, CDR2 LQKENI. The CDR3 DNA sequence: TGTGCCAGCTCAACACAGGGAGGGGAGACCCAGTACTTC. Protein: CASSTQGGETQYF. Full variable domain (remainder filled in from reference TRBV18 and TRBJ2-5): NAGVMQNPRHLVRRRGQEARLRCSPMKGHSHVYWYRQLPEEGLKFMVYLQKENIIDESGMPKERFSAEFPKEGPSILRIQQVVRGDSAAYFCASSTQGGETQYFGPGTRLLVL.

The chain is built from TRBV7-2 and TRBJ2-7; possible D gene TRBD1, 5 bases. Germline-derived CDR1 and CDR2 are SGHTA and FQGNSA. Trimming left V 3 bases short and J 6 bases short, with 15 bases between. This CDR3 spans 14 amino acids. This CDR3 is CASSFQGSYGEQYF. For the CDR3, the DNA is TGTGCCAGCAGCTTCCAGGGATCTTACGGCGAGCAGTACTTC.

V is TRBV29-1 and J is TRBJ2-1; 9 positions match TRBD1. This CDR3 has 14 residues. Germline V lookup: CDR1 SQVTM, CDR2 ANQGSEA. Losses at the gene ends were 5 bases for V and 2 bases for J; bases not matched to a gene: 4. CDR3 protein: CSVRQGEAYNEQFF. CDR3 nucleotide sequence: TGCAGCGTTAGACAGGGGGAGGCCTACAATGAGCAGTTCTTC.

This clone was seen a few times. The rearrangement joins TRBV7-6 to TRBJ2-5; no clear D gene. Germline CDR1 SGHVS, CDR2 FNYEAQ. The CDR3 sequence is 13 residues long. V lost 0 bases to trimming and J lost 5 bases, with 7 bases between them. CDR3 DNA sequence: TGTGCCAGCAGCTTAGCGCGCACGGAGACCCAGTACTTC. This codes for CASSLARTETQYF.

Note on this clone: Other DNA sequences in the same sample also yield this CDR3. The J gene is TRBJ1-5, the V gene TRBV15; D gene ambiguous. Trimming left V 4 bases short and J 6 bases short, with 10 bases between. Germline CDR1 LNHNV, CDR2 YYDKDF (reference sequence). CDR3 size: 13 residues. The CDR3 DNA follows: TGTGCCACCAGCACCCTCGGTACTCAGCCCCAGCATTTT. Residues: CATSTLGTQPQHF.

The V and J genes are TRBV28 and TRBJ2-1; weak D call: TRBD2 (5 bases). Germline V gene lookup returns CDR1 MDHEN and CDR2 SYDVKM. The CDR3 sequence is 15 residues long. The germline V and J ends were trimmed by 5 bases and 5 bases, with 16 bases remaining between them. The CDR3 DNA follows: TGTGCCAGCAGTCCCTTGGGAGCCCCCAACAATGAGCAGTTCTTC. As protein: CASSPLGAPNNEQFF.

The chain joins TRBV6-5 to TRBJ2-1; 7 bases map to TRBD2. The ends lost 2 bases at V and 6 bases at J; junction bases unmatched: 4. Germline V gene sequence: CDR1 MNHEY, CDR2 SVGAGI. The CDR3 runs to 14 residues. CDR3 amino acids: CASSYALARNEQFF. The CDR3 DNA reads TGTGCCAGCAGTTACGCACTAGCGCGCAATGAGCAGTTCTTC.

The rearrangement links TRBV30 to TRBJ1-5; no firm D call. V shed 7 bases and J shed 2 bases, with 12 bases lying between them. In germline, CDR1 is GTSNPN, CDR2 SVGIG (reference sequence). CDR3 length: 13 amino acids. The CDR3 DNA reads TGTGCCTTCACCGAGAGGGGCAATCAGCCCCAGCATTTT. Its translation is CAFTERGNQPQHF.

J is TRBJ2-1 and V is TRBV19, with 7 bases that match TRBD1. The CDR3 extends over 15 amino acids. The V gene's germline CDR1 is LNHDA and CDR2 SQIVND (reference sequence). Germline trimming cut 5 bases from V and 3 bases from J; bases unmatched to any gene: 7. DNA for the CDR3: TGTGCCAGTAGTCTTGGGCAGGGGGACTACAATGAGCAGTTCTTC. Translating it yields CASSLGQGDYNEQFF.